This T cell receptor beta chain was retrieved from a study of cytomegalovirus exposure and HLA in healthy donors. V was cut by 1 base and J by 0 bases, with 10 bases left in between. Per the germline V gene, CDR1 is SGHNT and CDR2 is YYREEE (reference sequence). The CDR3 is 16 residues long. Primers: 60 Vbeta forward and 13 Jbeta reverse. The authors' processing: As a later analysis found, there were about 80 million unique TCR beta chains, of which roughly 11 million were shared. Sequencing was performed with immunoSEQ multiplex PCR; in TCRdb, only in-frame clones are kept and a portion is missing. From that table come the V and J calls and clone size; the DNA was used to work out D and trimming. Of 150,000 to 200,000 clones detected, approximately 67% appear once; the ten largest clones hold roughly 2.9%.

The clonotype comes from a man aged 35 to 55 in good health and CMV-seronegative. The material sequenced was PBMCs. The chain uses TRBV5-4 and TRBJ2-2; D unclear. CDR3: CASSLSPSANTGELFF. CDR3 nucleotide sequence: TGTGCCAGCAGCTTGAGTCCGTCGGCGAACACCGGGGAGCTGTTTTTT.